The source of this T cell receptor beta chain is a study of glioma-infiltrating T cells after dendritic cell vaccination. Study in general: Patients had newly diagnosed or recurrent glioblastoma and received dendritic cell vaccines. Between about 2003 and 2013, patients got autologous tumor lysate-pulsed dendritic cell vaccines. At biweekly intervals, patients got three intradermal dendritic cell vaccine injections.

Sequenced by immunoSEQ multiplex PCR; TCRdb stores in-frame clones only, minus some. The sample lists approximately 22,000 clones; 60% to 85% were seen once. This clone was seen a few times. Germline CDR1 is SGHRS and CDR2 is YFSETQ. The CDR3 runs to 15 residues. V was pared by 0 bases and J by 4 bases, with 3 bases of the junction left unmatched. The receptor was derived from a human donor with glioblastoma. The chain couples TRBV5-1 to TRBJ2-7, with TRBD2 matching 11 bases. Material: blood, obtained before dendritic cell vaccination. The CDR3 protein is CASSLALAGGYEQYF. The CDR3 region has the DNA TGCGCCAGCAGCTTGGCTCTAGCGGGAGGTTACGAGCAGTACTTC.